This TCR beta chain came from a study of cytomegalovirus exposure and HLA in healthy donors. General study results and limits: Whilst most TCR sequences proved rare, a subset of public TCRs occurred across many donors. Subsequent analysis of the 100 to 150 validation repertoires found a tendency for first-cohort TCR clusters to co-occur. Confirmation in vitro established that a few CMV-associated chains were specific for CMV antigens. The study designated over 150 TCR beta chains cytomegalovirus-associated.

Germline V gives CDR1 SGHRS, CDR2 YFSETQ. The CDR3 runs 13 residues. Trimming removed 3 bases at V and 7 bases at J, with 13 bases between. Profiled with immunoSEQ multiplex PCR; TCRdb holds only in-frame clones, not every one. The sample holds 100,000 to 150,000 clones; 85% to 90% are singletons and the top ten take around 1.1%. In its sample, this clone was seen a few times. Its antigen remains unidentified. This clonotype was obtained from a woman under 30 in good health and CMV-seronegative. J is TRBJ1-2 and V is TRBV5-1; tentatively, D is TRBD1 (5 bases). What was sequenced was PBMCs. In DNA, the CDR3 is TGCGCCAGCAGCTGGCGGGACTCGGCTGGCTACACCTTC. Translation gives CASSWRDSAGYTF.